This T cell receptor (beta chain) was identified during a study of T-cell memory formation after mild COVID-19. In the study overall: The study found TCR clusters largely donor specific.

Germline CDR1 and CDR2: DFQATT and SNEGSKA (reference sequence). CDR3 length equals 17 residues. The J segment lost 2 bases and the V segment lost 1 base, leaving 12 bases of the junction unmatched. TCRdb used MiXCR to reprocess the 5' RACE reads, holding one entry per CDR3 protein. The sample records roughly 600,000 distinct CDR3 sequences, more than 15% being singletons. This chain links TRBV20-1 with TRBJ2-7; 9 bases map to TRBD2. The sequenced sample consisted of PBMCs or a T cell subset sorted from them (not recorded which). The receptor comes from an adult woman who had mild COVID-19 (a few samples of this study predate the infection). Cell type and time point are not known. Here the CDR3 DNA reads TGCAGTGCTAGAGGCCCCCTGGCGGGAGGGAAAGCCTACGAGCAGTACTTC. Translated, it gives CSARGPLAGGKAYEQYF.